In this sample, the clone carrying this T cell receptor beta chain is medium-sized. Antigen: not known. Alpha and beta constant-region primers primed reverse transcription of 500 to 550 ng RNA. Each of the alpha and beta chains got its own library through chain-specific third strand synthesis with indices. The cDNA received a 5' RACE adapter containing a random hexamer plus an SP2 sequencing primer site. After a brief PCR adding P5, P7 and a second index, about 20 amplification cycles followed. TCRdb re-analysed the 5' RACE reads in MiXCR, keeping a single row per CDR3 protein. The sample shows 5,000 to 6,000 distinct CDR3 sequences, roughly 8.7% of them seen only once. Roughly three months, about 14 weeks, into antiretroviral therapy, follow-up blood was collected. No cell fractionation was done, so the repertoire covers all unsorted peripheral blood T cells. Trimming cost V 2 bases and J 2 bases, with 8 bases left between them. The CDR3 has 14 residues. The germline CDR1 and CDR2 sequences are MDHEN and SYDVKM.

This sample is part of a study of HIV-infected patients and healthy controls. Looking at the study overall: Early therapy brought no consistent CD8 count shift, though the CD4:CD8 ratio rose a little. Findings of the study overall: Treated samples reflected only about three months of therapy, arguably too short to observe immune reconstitution.

This TCR was recovered from an adult with HIV infection. The chain is built from TRBV28 and TRBJ2-3; D call uncertain. Material: blood, obtained during antiretroviral therapy. The chain's CDR3 is CASSLMSDTDTQYF. CDR3 sequence (DNA): TGTGCCAGCAGTTTAATGAGCGACACAGATACGCAGTATTTT.